This record concerns one TCR beta chain sequence. This receptor's antigen is unknown. CDR1 and CDR2 are read off the germline V gene as SQVTM and ANQGSEA. The CDR3 measures 16 amino acids from cysteine to phenylalanine. Only the CDR3 DNA stays, 48 bases, in frame from base 1. V lost 4 bases and J lost 4 bases, and the count of bases not matched to a germline gene is 15. In total, around 600 healthy bone marrow donors made up the cohort. All cohort members were sampled while nominally healthy, although unrecorded immune exposures were likely present. The donor was CMV seropositive and was included in the group of 250 to 350 seropositive cohort members. A peripheral blood sample was collected from each donor, and TCR beta sequencing was performed on peripheral blood mononuclear cells. Genomic DNA extraction from the blood cell samples was performed with the Qiagen DNeasy Blood Extraction Kit. This sample was taken from a study of cytomegalovirus exposure and HLA in healthy donors (dated by TCRdb to 2017 to 2019). Study-wide context: According to an earlier analysis of several hundred of the donors, some 180 million T cells yielded 95 million to 140 million unique TCR beta sequences and about 300 Gb of sequence data. Genome-wide SNP genotypes for about three fifths of the 666 donors were used in a later genetic analysis, which treated that subset as a discovery cohort. Across around 400 genotyped donors of the cohort, an average of approximately 220,000 unique TCR beta nucleotide sequences per donor were sequenced, and around 19% of those sequences were non-productive. Of the approximately 400 genotyped donors, approximately 80% fell in the genetic ancestry cluster associated with self-reported Caucasian donors. In the later analysis, no new phenotypic data were used to find candidate immune exposures; instead, reliance was placed on TCR beta sequences and their occurrence across donors. A handful of DR-DQ haplotypes were treated as single units for association and clustering because of strong linkage in the cohort. Every repertoire in the discovery cohort had been generated on one and the same sequencing platform. The study combined high-throughput TCR immunosequencing, statistical association of individual TCRs with disease status, and machine learning to predict cytomegalovirus infection status. A later analysis re-examined previously published TCR beta repertoires from more than 550 donors and added high-resolution HLA genotyping to investigate patterns of TCR occurrence. Donor age, sex, ethnicity and CMV serostatus were compiled together with the repertoire data. An earlier analysis of approximately 630 of the donors applied high-throughput TCR beta sequencing to assess whether each TCR beta V gene segment acted as functional or pseudogenic. Both class I and class II loci were covered by HLA typing, at four-digit resolution. An early release covering over 500 HLA-typed donors comprised 250 to 350 gigabases of sequencing data and 65 million to 100 million unique TCR sequences. In addition to the first cohort of 666 subjects, a separate validation cohort of approximately 130 different subjects was used. Using immunosequencing, the study profiled T cell repertoires from 500 to 800 subjects and related those repertoires to cytomegalovirus serostatus. The study was designed to test whether signatures of past pathogen exposure could be identified by cataloging public T cell receptors. Typing coverage varied by locus: about 629-640 donors for A, B, C, DRB1 and DQB1; about 520 for DQA1; more than 600 for DPA1; approximately 470 for DPB1. Points the paper makes about the study in general: A further reported finding was that TCR beta sequences accurately predicted the HLA-A and HLA-B alleles for most subjects in the first cohort. Specific HLA alleles were associated with 15,000 to 20,000 TCR beta sequences at a false discovery rate of 0.05 in a later analysis. The only immune exposure information available for the cohort was CMV serostatus. Broadly in line with IMGT annotations, most TCR beta V segments showed up in productive rearrangements about 87% or about 30% of the time in an earlier analysis of approximately 640 of the donors. A later analysis reported that several top co-occurrence clusters appeared linked to parvovirus B19, influenza, CMV and Epstein-Barr virus. Correlated functional status among segregating V segments might be attributable to linkage disequilibrium, but an unknown experimental factor could not be ruled out. The cohort was sequenced for TCR beta chains only, and without alpha or paired-chain data the features that could be detected were limited. In a later analysis, HLA-associated TCR beta chains showed more clonal expansion and lower generation probabilities than non-associated chains that were equally common. The classifier was reported to diagnose cytomegalovirus status with high specificity and sensitivity in both the original and validation cohorts. The sequencing pipeline was judged likely to have produced a cluster of highly shared sequence variants as a technical artifact. The authors suggested that the approach could potentially be generalized to other disease states and immunological phenotypes. According to a later analysis, most CMV-associated TCR beta chains appeared to be HLA-restricted, and the HLA associations seemed to be driven largely by CMV exposure. Most TCR sequences were observed very rarely across donors, whereas some public TCRs were present in many individuals. The 87-base-pair reads could not distinguish some IMGT-functional V segments, including TRBV6-2 and TRBV6-3, so those segments were excluded. Because HLA typing was missing for some donors at each locus, association tests included only the typed subset. When HLA alleles, especially DR and DQ, strongly co-occurred, attributing TCR associations to individual alleles was difficult. In vitro tests confirmed that a few of the cytomegalovirus-associated TCR beta chains recognize cytomegalovirus antigens. V-gene and J-gene trimming of TCR beta chains was associated with a missense DCLRE1C variant in a later genetic analysis, and the association was replicated in an independent cohort. A total of 150 to 200 TCR beta chains were listed by the study as associated with cytomegalovirus. Because counts were too low, roughly 16 rarely observed V segments, including chromosome 9 orphons, were left out of the earlier analysis of a few hundred of the donors. In a later genetic analysis, fewer N-insertions in productive TCRs were reported among donors in an Asian-associated ancestry cluster than the roughly 700-donor mean. Presence/absence analyses assumed roughly uniform sequencing depth across donors, an assumption that may not hold. According to a later analysis, TCR association rates differed among HLA loci, with DRB1 alleles showing the most associated TCRs and HLA-C alleles showing the fewest.

Receptor libraries were prepared by the immunoSEQ multiplex PCR assay. For the multiplex PCR, a mixture combining 60 forward primers for TCR Vbeta segments and 13 reverse primers for TCR Jbeta segments was used. The CDR3 region of rearranged TCR beta genes was amplified from genomic DNA with a multiplex PCR assay. The amplified TCR beta libraries were sequenced on the Illumina HiSeq System as 87-base-pair reads. The paper's data handling went like this. Across the 700 or so repertoires, a later analysis counted approximately 75 million unique TCR beta chains, 9.5 million to 12 million of which were shared by at least two donors. Raw reads were error-corrected and collapsed into unique sequences with a nearest-neighbor algorithm that merged closely related sequences to remove PCR and sequencing errors. Alignment of CDR3 sequences to IMGT reference sequences was used to assign V, D and J gene segments. For a sequence to be retained, a match of at least six nucleotides was required to both a V gene segment and a J gene segment. Rearrangements were classified as productive when the CDR3 lacked stop codons and remained in frame with V and J, and all other rearrangements were classified as non-productive. Following IMGT convention, CDR3 was defined as the stretch from the second conserved V-encoded cysteine up to the conserved J-encoded phenylalanine. The earlier analysis of a few hundred of the donors excluded any sequence lacking an unambiguous match to a single V gene segment. In an earlier analysis of some 590 of the donors, a V segment was called functional when productive rearrangements were above 56.7%, and segregating when the standard deviation between donors exceeded 5%. A statistical classification framework was built to diagnose cytomegalovirus status from the catalog of TCR beta chain sequences. In a later analysis, V and J genes were assigned by comparing TCR nucleotide sequences against IMGT/GENE-DB human TR gene sequences. Using the TCRdist pipeline, a later analysis assigned CDR3 sequences along with most-parsimonious VDJ recombination scenarios. A later analysis defined each TCR beta chain by its CDR3 amino acid sequence plus V-gene family, and excluded reads lacking a unique V-gene family. To address suspected cross-contamination and a sequencing artifact, a later analysis removed roughly 580 highly shared, low-generation-probability nucleotide sequences. In a later analysis, a clonal expansion index was calculated for each public chain from normalized within-repertoire ranks of inferred template counts. In a later analysis, generation probabilities were computed with a VDJ recombination model fitted to out-of-frame rearrangements, and the resulting probabilities were checked against IGoR. In a later analysis, TCR-TCR, TCR-HLA and TCR-CMV co-occurrence was scored with hypergeometric tests, and a repertoire-size bias correction was applied to TCR pairs. A later analysis estimated false discovery rates by permuting HLA or CMV assignments 20 times. In a later analysis, co-occurring TCRs were grouped using DBSCAN, with TCRdist sequence similarity added in when clustering inside HLA-allele-positive subsets. Co-occurrence clustering excluded repertoires with fewer than 30,000 or more than 120,000 public chains, plus five with anomalous nucleotide sharing. TCRdb mirrors the immuneACCESS table, restricted to in-frame sequences. Some clones are absent from its copies; in checked studies, under half trace to an unresolved V gene, and the reason for the others is unknown. Clone size and V and J calls were adopted from that table, with D and trimming inferred from the DNA. The sample table on file contains more than 50,000 clones. The ten top clones hold roughly 8.8% of the sample.

Sequencing used PBMCs. This sequence originates from a man aged 45-60 years in good health and CMV-seropositive. The sequence is built from TRBV29-1 and TRBJ1-2, with 7 middle bases fitting TRBD1. The bases are TGCAGCGTTGGGGGGACAGACCCTCCTACCCTCTATGGCTACACCTTC. It is translated as CSVGGTDPPTLYGYTF.